One and the same sample provided the 4 T cell receptor beta chains below, sequenced in a study of technical replicates of blood from a few donors. Profiling relied on immunoSEQ multiplex PCR, and the TCRdb table lists in-frame clones only, not all of them. This table has around 50,000 clones, roughly 95% appearing once. The sequencing sample was made of T cells isolated from PBMCs. These receptors were taken from a human donor in good health.

This rearrangement joins TRBV5-6 to TRBJ2-5; TRBD1 matches at 7 bases. Germline values: CDR1 SGHDT, CDR2 YYEEEE. The CDR3 is 15 residues long. The V gene end was trimmed by 0 bases and the J gene end by 4 bases; junction bases not matched to a gene: 6. As DNA, the CDR3 is TGTGCCAGCAGCTTGGGGGACAGTCGCATAGAGACCCAGTACTTC. Its translation is CASSLGDSRIETQYF.

The V call is TRBV6-5, the J call TRBJ1-1; D call uncertain. CDR1 MNHEY and CDR2 SVGAGI come from the germline V gene. V lost 3 bases and J 2 bases, leaving 13 bases between the germline ends. The CDR3 contains 15 residues. The CDR3, as DNA: TGTGCCAGCAGTTATACGAGTGGGAGAAACACTGAAGCTTTCTTT. Amino acids: CASSYTSGRNTEAFF.

In this sample, this clone turned up a few times. The chain joins TRBV29-1 to TRBJ1-1; TRBD1 is a possible D gene (5 bases). Trimming cost V 7 bases and J 6 bases, with 12 bases left between them. CDR3 length: 11 residues. CDR1 and CDR2 (germline): SQVTM, ANQGSEA. The CDR3 DNA reads as TGCAGCGGGATGCAGGGCTCTGAAGCTTTCTTT. Its protein is CSGMQGSEAFF. Based on the CDR3 plus reference TRBV29-1 and TRBJ1-1, the full variable domain is SAVISQKPSRDICQRGTSLTIQCQVDSQVTMMFWYRQQPGQSLTLIATANQGSEATYESGFVIDKFPISRPNLTFSTLTVSNMSPEDSSIYLCSGMQGSEAFFGQGTRLTVV.

This sequence joins TRBV5-1 and TRBJ2-7, with 7 positions matching TRBD1. V shed 0 bases and J 4 bases; nucleotides not matched to a gene: 4. The CDR3 is 14 amino acids. Germline loops: CDR1 SGHRS, CDR2 YFSETQ. DNA of the CDR3: TGCGCCAGCAGCTTGGGACAGGGCTTGTACGAGCAGTACTTC. Translating it yields CASSLGQGLYEQYF.